These 26 T cell receptor beta chains share one sample of origin, sequenced in a study of blood T cell repertoires in COVID-19. Using immunoSEQ multiplex PCR, the repertoire was profiled, and TCRdb retains in-frame clones only, with some absent. The data show about 270,000 clones, approximately 85% seen once. Sequencing was done on a sample of peripheral blood. The receptors derive from a woman in her 70s with acute or convalescent COVID-19.

This clone has more than one count but fewer than ten. The V gene is TRBV5-1, the J gene TRBJ1-2; D remains unclear. This CDR3 contains 14 residues. V was shortened by 5 bases and J by 0 bases, with 11 bases between the two germline ends. The germline V gene encodes CDR1 SGHRS and CDR2 YFSETQ. The CDR3 DNA is TGCGCCAGCAGTTCAGGTGAAGCTAACTATGGCTACACCTTC. This codes for CASSSGEANYGYTF.

The CDR3 spells CATSSRNSEKLFF. The CDR3 nucleotides are TGTGCCACCAGCAGTAGGAACAGTGAAAAACTGTTTTTT. The J gene is TRBJ1-4, the V gene TRBV15; D gene uncertain. Germline V CDR1 and CDR2: LNHNV, YYDKDF (reference sequence). The CDR3 has 13 residues. With 3 bases removed from V and 7 bases from J, the gap between germline ends came to 9 bases.

The chain uses TRBV3-1 (or the pseudogene TRBV3-2) and TRBJ2-3; 11 nucleotides match TRBD2. Looked up from germline, CDR1 is LGHDT and CDR2 is YNNKEL (reference sequence). Trimming cost V 8 bases and J 2 bases; bases outside gene matches: 3. The length of the CDR3 is 14 residues. For the CDR3, the DNA is TGTGCCAGCGGGACTAGCGGAAACACAGATACGCAGTATTTT. It translates to CASGTSGNTDTQYF.

The chain carries TRBV19 and TRBJ1-5; D is undetermined. Trimming pared 1 base from V and 8 bases from J, leaving 12 bases between. The CDR3 is made up of 14 amino acids. Germline values: CDR1 LNHDA, CDR2 SQIVND (reference sequence). The CDR3 loop is CASSIGGKMEPQHF. The CDR3 DNA follows: TGTGCCAGTAGTATAGGAGGGAAGATGGAGCCCCAGCATTTT.

This sequence joins TRBV27 and TRBJ2-1; 9 nucleotides line up with TRBD2. Germline-derived CDR1 and CDR2 are MNHEY and SMNVEV (reference sequence). CDR3 length equals 15 residues. V shed 6 bases and J 2 bases; nucleotides not matched to a gene: 5. This chain's CDR3 is CASRDSGGPYNEQFF. The CDR3 DNA is TGTGCCAGCAGAGATAGCGGGGGCCCCTACAATGAGCAGTTCTTC.

The V and J genes are TRBV11-2 and TRBJ1-3, with 7 bases matching TRBD1. The CDR3 sequence is 12 residues long. J was trimmed by 8 bases and V by 4 bases; bases with no gene match: 2. Germline V gene data show CDR1 as SGHAT and CDR2 as FQNNGV. CDR3 in amino acids: CASSSQGDTIYF. The DNA for the CDR3 is TGTGCCAGCAGCTCCCAGGGGGACACCATATATTTT.

The chain couples TRBV2 to TRBJ2-4; a weak D match, TRBD1 (6 bases). Trimming removed 3 bases at V and 0 bases at J, with 18 bases between. The CDR3 is made up of 18 amino acids. Germline V gene sequence: CDR1 SNHLY, CDR2 FYNNEI. CDR3 DNA: TGTGCCAGCAGTGATGCCCAGGGGAGAGGCGTAGCCAAAAACATTCAGTACTTC. Translation: CASSDAQGRGVAKNIQYF.

J is TRBJ1-2 and V is TRBV19; 8 nucleotides line up with TRBD1. This CDR3 has 14 amino acids. V lost 7 bases, J lost 10 bases, and 14 bases stayed unmatched. CDR1 is LNHDA and CDR2 is SQIVND in the germline V gene (reference sequence). The CDR3 nucleotides read TGTGCCAGTACCAGAGAGAGGGACAGGAAATACTACACCTTC. As protein: CASTRERDRKYYTF.

The chain recombines TRBV7-8 with TRBJ2-2, with 15 bases identical to TRBD2. The V segment lost 5 bases and the J segment 2 bases; nucleotides outside the gene matches: 6. The CDR3 extends over 18 amino acids. The germline V gene has CDR1 SGHVS and CDR2 FQNEAQ. This CDR3 reads CASSPGLAGGPNTGELFF. In nucleotides, the CDR3 is TGTGCCAGCAGCCCCGGACTAGCGGGGGGGCCCAACACCGGGGAGCTGTTTTTT. The full variable domain, its missing parts supplied by reference TRBV7-8 and TRBJ2-2, is GAGVSQSPRYKVAKRGQDVALRCDPISGHVSLFWYQQALGQGPEFLTYFQNEAQLDKSGLPSDRFFAERPEGSVSTLKIQRTQQEDSAVYLCASSPGLAGGPNTGELFFGEGSRLTVL.

This chain uses TRBV3-1 (or the pseudogene TRBV3-2) with TRBJ1-2, with 8 bases fitting TRBD1. Germline assignment: CDR1 LGHDT and CDR2 YNNKEL (reference sequence). CDR3 size: 16 residues. The V gene end was trimmed by 4 bases and the J gene end by 8 bases; junction bases not matched to a gene: 15. The CDR3 bases are TGTGCCAGCAGCCGGAGGACAGGGATTCGAATAGGCGGCTACACCTTC. It is translated as CASSRRTGIRIGGYTF.

The chain couples TRBV18 to TRBJ1-2, with 12 positions matching TRBD1. Germline V gives CDR1 KGHSH, CDR2 LQKENI. J lost 0 bases, V lost 1 base, and 3 bases had no gene match. This CDR3 comprises 17 residues. CDR3 protein: CASSPRDRGPTNYGYTF. CDR3 in DNA: TGTGCCAGCTCACCACGGGACAGGGGGCCCACTAACTATGGCTACACCTTC.

The rearrangement uses TRBV11-2 and TRBJ2-2; 10 bases map to TRBD2. Germline CDR1 is SGHAT and CDR2 is FQNNGV. CDR3 length equals 20 residues. Germline trimming cut 0 bases from V and 2 bases from J; bases unmatched to any gene: 12. CDR3 sequence reads: CASSLEDFRASGGNTGELFF. As DNA, the CDR3 is TGTGCCAGCAGCTTAGAGGACTTTCGGGCTAGCGGGGGTAACACCGGGGAGCTGTTTTTT.

The chain joins TRBV19 to TRBJ2-6; TRBD1 matches 8 bases. Germline CDR1 reads LNHDA; CDR2 reads SQIVND (reference sequence). The CDR3 has 16 amino acids. V shed 4 bases, J shed 4 bases, and the junction held 6 bases outside the gene matches. The CDR3 sequence: CASSTGTGLGANVLTF. CDR3 coding DNA: TGTGCCAGTAGTACCGGGACAGGCCTAGGGGCCAACGTCCTGACTTTC. The full variable domain, with the rest looked up from reference TRBV19 and TRBJ2-6, is DGGITQSPKYLFRKEGQNVTLSCEQNLNHDAMYWYRQDPGQGLRLIYYSQIVNDFQKGDIAEGYSVSREKKESFPLTVTSAQKNPTAFYLCASSTGTGLGANVLTFGAGSRLTVL.

The chain carries TRBV6-2 or TRBV6-3 and TRBJ2-2, with 10 bases matching TRBD2. Germline trimming cut 2 bases from V and 5 bases from J; bases unmatched to any gene: 8. CDR1 MNHEY and CDR2 SVGEGT come from the germline V gene. The CDR3 loop spans 17 amino acids. For the CDR3, the DNA is TGTGCCAGCAGTTACACCCAGCGGGGGGGCCCAACCGGGGAGCTGTTTTTT. Translating gives CASSYTQRGGPTGELFF.

The gene calls are TRBV2 and TRBJ1-3; D not certain. Germline V CDR1 and CDR2: SNHLY, FYNNEI. The CDR3 totals 15 residues. Trimming left V 3 bases short and J 0 bases short, with 9 bases between. The CDR3 here is CASSDGLSSGNTIYF. CDR3 DNA sequence: TGTGCCAGCAGTGACGGTCTTTCCTCTGGAAACACCATATATTTT.

The chain has TRBV5-1 and TRBJ1-1, with D possibly matching TRBD1 (6 bases). The germline V and J ends were trimmed by 5 bases and 1 base, with 12 bases remaining between them. This CDR3 is built from 14 residues. The germline CDR1 and CDR2 sequences are SGHRS and YFSETQ. The CDR3 loop is CASRRMDRNTEAFF. The CDR3 DNA is TGCGCCAGCAGAAGAATGGACAGGAACACTGAAGCTTTCTTT.

The gene calls are TRBV7-9 and TRBJ1-1, with D hard to call. Germline V gives CDR1 SEHNR, CDR2 FQNEAQ (reference sequence). There are 15 residues in the CDR3. V dropped 1 base and J dropped 0 bases, with 9 bases sitting between them. The CDR3 nucleotides are TGTGCCAGCAGCTTAGAGGACGGGATGAACACTGAAGCTTTCTTT. Residues: CASSLEDGMNTEAFF. Looking up the rest from reference TRBV7-9 and TRBJ1-1 gives the full variable domain: DTGVSQNPRHKITKRGQNVTFRCDPISEHNRLYWYRQTLGQGPEFLTYFQNEAQLEKSRLLSDRFSAERPKGSFSTLEIQRTEQGDSAMYLCASSLEDGMNTEAFFGQGTRLTVV.

This rearrangement joins TRBV2 to TRBJ1-2, with 7 positions matching TRBD1. The length of the CDR3 is 12 residues. V lost 6 bases and J lost 7; bases outside the gene matches: 5. Germline CDR1 reads SNHLY; CDR2 reads FYNNEI. This chain's CDR3 is CASRMTGLGYTF. The CDR3 bases are TGTGCCAGCAGGATGACAGGGCTTGGCTACACCTTC.

CDR3 bases: TGTGCCAGCAGCCTGGAGGGTGGTGCTTTCTTT. Its translation: CASSLEGGAFF. The rearrangement uses TRBV7-9 and TRBJ1-1; D uncertain. Looked up from germline, CDR1 is SEHNR and CDR2 is FQNEAQ (reference sequence). V lost 5 bases and J 11 bases, leaving 12 bases between the germline ends. The CDR3 length is 11 residues.

This rearrangement joins TRBV2 to TRBJ2-1; 9 bases map to TRBD2. Germline V gene lookup returns CDR1 SNHLY and CDR2 FYNNEI. The CDR3 consists of 15 residues. The J segment lost 6 bases and the V segment lost 5 bases, leaving 8 bases of the junction unmatched. The DNA of the CDR3 is TGTGCCAGCAGTCCCGGGACTAGCTCTTTCAATGAGCAGTTCTTC. It codes for CASSPGTSSFNEQFF.

CDR3 sequence reads: CASSLFEGARDTQYF. The DNA for the CDR3 is TGCGCCAGCAGCTTATTTGAGGGGGCGAGAGATACGCAGTATTTT. J is TRBJ2-3 and V is TRBV5-1; TRBD1 agrees at 7 bases. The germline V gene has CDR1 SGHRS and CDR2 YFSETQ. This CDR3 contains 15 residues. J gave up 5 bases and V 2 bases, and 8 bases lay outside the gene matches.

The J gene is TRBJ1-5, the V gene TRBV7-2; D is unresolved. CDR3 length equals 14 residues. V lost 4 bases and J lost 2, with 9 bases in between. Germline lookup yields CDR1 SGHTA and CDR2 FQGNSA. The CDR3 loop reads CASSSHSRNQPQHF. The CDR3 region has the DNA TGTGCCAGCAGCTCGCACAGCCGCAATCAGCCCCAGCATTTT.

This chain links TRBV3-1 (or the pseudogene TRBV3-2) with TRBJ2-3; 13 bases fit TRBD2. CDR1 and CDR2 from the germline V gene are LGHDT and YNNKEL (reference sequence). The CDR3 is 16 residues long. V lost 3 bases to trimming and J lost 5 bases; unmatched junction nucleotides: 5. The CDR3 is CASSHTSGGAKDTQYF. The CDR3 DNA reads TGTGCCAGCAGCCACACTAGCGGGGGGGCGAAAGATACGCAGTATTTT.

In this sample, this clone turned up once. Here the CDR3 DNA reads TGTGCCAGCAGCCAAGGGGGGAGGACTGAAGCTTTCTTT. Protein: CASSQGGRTEAFF. The rearrangement links TRBV14 to TRBJ1-1; tentative D call: TRBD1 (5 bases). Germline V gene lookup returns CDR1 SGHDN and CDR2 FVKESK. Between the trimmed V and J ends, which lost 1 base and 5 bases, there was a span of 8 bases. The CDR3 loop spans 13 amino acids.

V gene TRBV4-2 combines with J gene TRBJ2-5; TRBD2 might be the D (7 bases). The V end was cut by 1 base, the J end by 5 bases, with 17 bases between. Germline V gene lookup returns CDR1 LGHNA and CDR2 YNFKEQ. This CDR3 is built from 16 residues. DNA for the CDR3: TGTGCCAGCAGCCAAGGGGCTGGAGGGGGAGGGGAGACCCAGTACTTC. This codes for CASSQGAGGGGETQYF.

V is TRBV27 and J is TRBJ1-6; D gene unclear. The ends were cut back, 5 bases at V and 10 bases at J, with 9 bases in the middle. The CDR3 consists of 12 residues. The germline CDR1 and CDR2 sequences are MNHEY and SMNVEV (reference sequence). CDR3 sequence (DNA): TGTGCCAGCAGTCGGTGGGCGTCACCCCTCCACTTT. Translation: CASSRWASPLHF.